Below, 3 T cell receptor beta chains from the same sample are listed, as sequenced in a study of T cell responses to AZD1222 COVID-19 vaccine. Profiled with immunoSEQ multiplex PCR; TCRdb holds only in-frame clones, not every one. The sample lists some 94,000 clones, roughly nine tenths occurring once. The source was peripheral blood, collected on day 0 of AZD1222 vaccination. These receptors were taken from an adult in good health.

The chain combines TRBV18 with TRBJ1-4; 8 nucleotides align to TRBD1. The CDR3 covers 16 residues. CDR1 is KGHSH, CDR2 LQKENI, per germline. J gave up 0 bases and V 5 bases, and 5 bases lay outside the gene matches. The CDR3 reads CASSAGQAATNEKLFF. CDR3 sequence (DNA): TGTGCCAGCTCAGCGGGACAGGCCGCAACTAATGAAAAACTGTTTTTT.

The chain links TRBV27 to TRBJ2-7; no clear D. CDR1 and CDR2 (germline): MNHEY, SMNVEV (reference sequence). The germline V and J ends were trimmed by 8 bases and 3 bases, with 14 bases remaining between them. CDR3 length: 13 amino acids. The CDR3 DNA reads as TGTGCCAGCGCCCCGTCGAGTGACTACGAGCAGTACTTC. Translation: CASAPSSDYEQYF.

This chain links TRBV10-3 with TRBJ1-2; TRBD1 agrees at 7 bases. V shed 10 bases, J shed 9 bases, and the junction held 14 bases outside the gene matches. Germline V lookup: CDR1 ENHRY, CDR2 SYGVKD. The CDR3 sequence is 13 residues long. As DNA, the CDR3 is TGTGCCACGACCCCGGGACAGACTCATCGCTACACCTTC. Its translation is CATTPGQTHRYTF.